This is a list of T cell receptor beta chains from one sample in a study of patients and donors after allogeneic stem cell transplantation. TCRdb itself ran the RT-PCR reads through MiXCR, one entry per CDR3 protein. The sample contains a few hundred thousand distinct CDR3 sequences, roughly 14% of which appear only once. Source material: blood, either unsorted or a sorted T cell fraction (not recorded which). The receptors were sampled from a human donor who was either an allogeneic HSCT recipient or a stem cell or donor lymphocyte infusion donor (not recorded which). It is not recorded whose cells these are; they may come from a transplant donor. Both conserved end residues are part of each CDR3. A D gene is named only where the DNA matches it firmly. Rows may omit the clone size; those that give it use once, few, many or a size class.

CDR3nt: TGTGCCAGCAGTGAAATACAGGGATATGGCTACACCTTC; CDR3aa: CASSEIQGYGYTF; abundance: NA; j_gene: TRBJ1-2; v_gene: TRBV6-1; d_gene: NA
CDR3nt: TGTGCCAGCAGCTTTTTGCAGGGGGCCTACGAGCAGTACTTC; CDR3aa: CASSFLQGAYEQYF; abundance: NA; j_gene: TRBJ2-7; v_gene: TRBV13; d_gene: TRBD1
CDR3nt: TGTGCCAGCAGTTTATACAGGGACGGAAACACCATATATTTT; CDR3aa: CASSLYRDGNTIYF; abundance: few; j_gene: TRBJ1-3; v_gene: TRBV12-3/TRBV12-4; d_gene: NA
CDR3nt: TGTGCCACCAGAGTATTGGCAGGGTGCGATGGCTACACCTTC; CDR3aa: CATRVLAGCDGYTF; abundance: NA; j_gene: TRBJ1-2; v_gene: TRBV24-1; d_gene: NA
CDR3nt: TGTGCCAGTAGCCCTGGGGGACCCTGGGAAAAACTGTTTTTT; CDR3aa: CASSPGGPWEKLFF; abundance: NA; j_gene: TRBJ1-4; v_gene: TRBV19; d_gene: NA
CDR3nt: TGCGCCAGCAGTGGACAGCGAACCTACGAGCAGTACTTC; CDR3aa: CASSGQRTYEQYF; abundance: NA; j_gene: TRBJ2-7; v_gene: TRBV10-2; d_gene: NA
CDR3nt: TGTGCCAGCCGCCGGACAGGGGTCAATGAGCAGTTCTTC; CDR3aa: CASRRTGVNEQFF; abundance: NA; j_gene: TRBJ2-1; v_gene: TRBV2; d_gene: TRBD1
CDR3nt: TGCGCCAGCAGCCAAGTAGAGTGGACCGGGGAGCTGTTTTTT; CDR3aa: CASSQVEWTGELFF; abundance: NA; j_gene: TRBJ2-2; v_gene: TRBV4-3; d_gene: NA
CDR3nt: TGTGCCAGCAGCCAAGATCGAGGGAAATTAGATACGCAGTATTTT; CDR3aa: CASSQDRGKLDTQYF; abundance: many; j_gene: TRBJ2-3; v_gene: TRBV3-1; d_gene: NA
CDR3nt: TGTGCCAGCAGCGAGCGGGGCTCAAACAATGAGCAGTTCTTC; CDR3aa: CASSERGSNNEQFF; abundance: NA; j_gene: TRBJ2-1; v_gene: TRBV7-9; d_gene: TRBD2
CDR3nt: TGTGCCAGCAGTCCTGACAGGGAGGTCACTGAAGCTTTCTTT; CDR3aa: CASSPDREVTEAFF; abundance: NA; j_gene: TRBJ1-1; v_gene: TRBV12-3/TRBV12-4; d_gene: TRBD1
CDR3nt: TGTGCCAGCGGGTCAATAGTAGGGGATCAGCCCCAGCATTTT; CDR3aa: CASGSIVGDQPQHF; abundance: many; j_gene: TRBJ1-5; v_gene: TRBV6-2/TRBV6-3; d_gene: NA
CDR3nt: TGTGCCACCAGCAGAGACGAGGGGACATACACAGATACGCAGTATTTT; CDR3aa: CATSRDEGTYTDTQYF; abundance: many; j_gene: TRBJ2-3; v_gene: TRBV15; d_gene: NA
CDR3nt: TGCGCCAGCAGCCAAGCGGATAGAGCCAAAAACATTCAGTACTTC; CDR3aa: CASSQADRAKNIQYF; abundance: NA; j_gene: TRBJ2-4; v_gene: TRBV4-3; d_gene: NA
CDR3nt: TGTGCCAGCAGTTCCCTGGAGAACACCGGGGAGCTGTTTTTT; CDR3aa: CASSSLENTGELFF; abundance: many; j_gene: TRBJ2-2; v_gene: TRBV12-3/TRBV12-4; d_gene: NA
CDR3nt: TGTGCCAGCAGCTCCGGGACAGGGGAGGTGGGTGGCTACACCTTC; CDR3aa: CASSSGTGEVGGYTF; abundance: many; j_gene: TRBJ1-2; v_gene: TRBV7-3; d_gene: TRBD1
CDR3nt: TGCAGTGCTAACCCAATGGGAATAGGCCGAGACACTGAAGCTTTCTTT; CDR3aa: CSANPMGIGRDTEAFF; abundance: NA; j_gene: TRBJ1-1; v_gene: TRBV20-1; d_gene: NA
CDR3nt: TGTGCCAGCAGCTTAGACAGCGGGGGCACAGATACGCAGTATTTT; CDR3aa: CASSLDSGGTDTQYF; abundance: many; j_gene: TRBJ2-3; v_gene: TRBV11-2; d_gene: TRBD2
CDR3nt: TGTGCCTGGAGTGTACCTCTAACCGGGCTAGGCACTGAAGCTTTCTTT; CDR3aa: CAWSVPLTGLGTEAFF; abundance: NA; j_gene: TRBJ1-1; v_gene: TRBV30; d_gene: NA
CDR3nt: TGCGCCAGCAGCTTGGGTCTCTTCGAGACCCAGTACTTC; CDR3aa: CASSLGLFETQYF; abundance: NA; j_gene: TRBJ2-5; v_gene: TRBV5-1; d_gene: NA
CDR3nt: TGTGCCAGCTCACCACTCGGTCGGGGAACTGAAGCTTTCTTT; CDR3aa: CASSPLGRGTEAFF; abundance: NA; j_gene: TRBJ1-1; v_gene: TRBV18; d_gene: NA
CDR3nt: TGTGCCAGCAGCCGCAGAGGAGCGGGAAACTACGAGCAGTACTTC; CDR3aa: CASSRRGAGNYEQYF; abundance: NA; j_gene: TRBJ2-7; v_gene: TRBV3-1; d_gene: TRBD2